This T cell receptor (beta chain) originates from a study of blood T cell repertoires in COVID-19. Individuals drawn from approximately 26 US areas were about 18 to 90 years old. The CDR3 length is 17 residues. V lost 0 bases to trimming and J lost 1 base; unmatched junction nucleotides: 6. CDR1 is SGDLS and CDR2 is YYNGEE in the germline V gene. Libraries were prepared by immunoSEQ multiplex PCR; TCRdb keeps only in-frame clonotypes and omits some of them. The data contain a few hundred thousand clones, roughly 87% of them seen just once; the ten biggest clones take up more than 0.8%. The sample taken for sequencing was PBMCs or T cells enriched from blood (not recorded which). The source is a woman in her twenties or thirties who had recovered from COVID-19. The genes are TRBV9 and TRBJ2-2; 7 bases are a match to TRBD1. CDR3 amino acids: CASSVERQGRNTGELFF. The DNA of the CDR3 is TGTGCCAGCAGCGTAGAAAGACAGGGAAGGAACACCGGGGAGCTGTTTTTT. Drawing the rest from reference TRBV9 and TRBJ2-2, the complete variable domain is DSGVTQTPKHLITATGQRVTLRCSPRSGDLSVYWYQQSLDQGLQFLIQYYNGEERAKGNILERFSAQQFPDLHSELNLSSLELGDSALYFCASSVERQGRNTGELFFGEGSRLTVL.